These 25 T cell receptor beta chains originate from one sample sequenced in a study of a mutant IDH1 vaccine in newly diagnosed glioma (dated by TCRdb to the early 2020s). The time point label here, explained by the study, means: week 5, during vaccination. Each vaccine dose was 300 ug of a 20-mer mutant IDH1 peptide in Montanide, given subcutaneously with topical imiquimod. The method was the immunoSEQ multiplex PCR assay. TCRdb carries this immuneACCESS record with in-frame sequences only. Its versions omit some clonotypes, under half of them owing to an unresolved V gene in the studies checked, with the rest unexplained. A total of over 45,000 clones appear in this sample, 80% to 85% of them only once. 3% to 4% of the sample is held by the ten biggest clonotypes. These receptors' targets are unknown. This material consisted of PBMCs, taken from a glioma patient whose treatment included an IDH1 peptide vaccine. The receptors were sampled from a man in his thirties or forties with glioma.

The CDR3 nucleotides read TGTGCCAGCAGCTCGACAGGCTCTAATAATTCACCCCTCCACTTT. As protein: CASSSTGSNNSPLHF. The chain recombines TRBV13 with TRBJ1-6, with D perhaps matching TRBD1 (6 bases). Germline lookup yields CDR1 PRHDT and CDR2 FYEKMQ (reference sequence). Trimming pared 4 bases from V and 5 bases from J, leaving 12 bases between. The CDR3 contains 15 residues. The variable domain in full, with the rest retrieved from reference TRBV13 and TRBJ1-6, is AAGVIQSPRHLIKEKRETATLKCYPIPRHDTVYWYQQGPGQDPQFLISFYEKMQSDKGSIPDRFSAQQFSDYHSELNMSSLELGDSALYFCASSSTGSNNSPLHFGNGTRLTVT.

The genes are TRBV30 and TRBJ2-1; D is unresolved. Germline CDR1 reads GTSNPN; CDR2 reads SVGIG (reference sequence). Trimming left V 2 bases short and J 4 bases short, with 12 bases between. The CDR3 spans 14 residues. Here the CDR3 reads CAWSRDTLYNEQFF. The CDR3 bases are TGTGCCTGGAGTCGTGACACGTTATACAATGAGCAGTTCTTC.

V gene TRBV5-1 combines with J gene TRBJ1-6, with 8 positions matching TRBD1. CDR3 size: 15 residues. V gave up 3 bases and J gave up 5 bases; unmatched junction bases: 4. Germline-derived CDR1 and CDR2 are SGHRS and YFSETQ. The CDR3 spells CASSSTGQDNSPLHF. In nucleotides, the CDR3 is TGCGCCAGCAGCTCAACGGGACAGGATAATTCACCCCTCCACTTT.

V gene TRBV9 combines with J gene TRBJ1-1; 7 bases are a match to TRBD1. CDR3 length: 14 amino acids. Per the germline V gene, CDR1 is SGDLS and CDR2 is YYNGEE. Unmatched junction bases numbered 10, after V lost 0 bases and J lost 11 bases. The CDR3 protein is CASSVDRQGWGAFF. The CDR3 region has the DNA TGTGCCAGCAGCGTAGATCGACAGGGTTGGGGGGCTTTCTTT.

This chain joins TRBV2 and TRBJ1-2, with D unresolved. There are 13 residues in the CDR3. V was shortened by 2 bases and J by 0 bases, with 4 bases between the two germline ends. Germline V gene sequence: CDR1 SNHLY, CDR2 FYNNEI. CDR3 sequence reads: CASSERPNYGYTF. The CDR3, as DNA: TGTGCCAGCAGTGAAAGGCCTAACTATGGCTACACCTTC.

The chain couples TRBV29-1 to TRBJ1-1; D may be TRBD1 (5 bases). The CDR3 totals 13 residues. The V end lost 6 bases, the J end lost 0 bases, and 11 bases lay between the germline ends. Germline loops: CDR1 SQVTM, CDR2 ANQGSEA. Here the CDR3 reads CSVRQRMNTEAFF. The CDR3 DNA reads as TGCAGCGTCAGACAGAGAATGAACACTGAAGCTTTCTTT.

In its sample, this clone was seen a few times. The chain employs TRBV27 and TRBJ1-5; unclear D gene. The CDR3 sequence is 14 residues long. V gave up 5 bases and J gave up 0 bases, with 8 bases separating them. Germline values: CDR1 MNHEY, CDR2 SMNVEV (reference sequence). CDR3 protein: CASSGGDSNQPQHF. The DNA for the CDR3 is TGTGCCAGCAGTGGCGGGGATAGCAATCAGCCCCAGCATTTT.

The rearrangement uses TRBV6-1 and TRBJ2-3; TRBD1 or TRBD2 may be the D gene (6 bases each). The germline gives CDR1 MNHNS, CDR2 SASEGT. This CDR3 region has 14 residues. Trimming stripped 8 bases from V and 3 bases from J, with 15 bases between. CDR3 bases: TGTGCCAGCCAGCCCCGGGGGCGGACAGATACGCAGTATTTT. It yields the protein CASQPRGRTDTQYF.

The gene calls are TRBV6-5 and TRBJ1-3; D gene uncertain. The germline gives CDR1 MNHEY, CDR2 SVGAGI. This CDR3 is built from 14 residues. With 9 bases removed from V and 0 bases from J, the gap between germline ends came to 12 bases. DNA for the CDR3: TGTGCCAGTTGGACGGGGAGCTCTGGAAACACCATATATTTT. It codes for CASWTGSSGNTIYF.

This clone was recorded a few times. The genes are TRBV10-2 and TRBJ1-4; no clear D gene. From germline, CDR1 is WSHSY and CDR2 SAAADI. The CDR3 has 11 amino acids. V shed 5 bases and J shed 5 bases, with 3 bases lying between them. CDR3 DNA sequence: TGCGCCAGCAGTTTGAATGAAAAACTGTTTTTT. This codes for CASSLNEKLFF.

CDR3 nucleotide sequence: TGCGCCAGCAGCCAAGACTGGGCACCAGATACGCAGTATTTT. Amino acids: CASSQDWAPDTQYF. V and J are TRBV4-1 and TRBJ2-3; D is unresolved. The germline V gene has CDR1 MGHRA and CDR2 YSYEKL. V dropped 0 bases and J dropped 4 bases, with 8 bases sitting between them. The CDR3 is 14 residues long.

This chain links TRBV9 with TRBJ2-1; D perhaps matches TRBD1 (5 bases). The CDR3 covers 15 residues. Between the trimmed V and J ends, which lost 0 bases and 10 bases, there was a span of 17 bases. Germline assignment: CDR1 SGDLS and CDR2 YYNGEE. The CDR3 DNA is TGTGCCAGCAGCGTAGAGGGGAAGATGGTGGGGGAGCAGTTCTTC. Amino acids: CASSVEGKMVGEQFF.

The chain couples TRBV6-5 to TRBJ1-4; 8 bases align to TRBD1. The length of the CDR3 is 15 residues. Germline CDR1 and CDR2: MNHEY and SVGAGI. J was trimmed by 8 bases and V by 4 bases; bases with no gene match: 9. CDR3 residues: CASSSQTGDQEKLFF. The CDR3 bases are TGTGCCAGCAGTTCCCAGACAGGGGACCAGGAAAAACTGTTTTTT.

The chain recombines TRBV5-6 with TRBJ1-2, with TRBD1 matching 9 bases. CDR1 and CDR2 from the germline V gene are SGHDT and YYEEEE. V shed 2 bases, J shed 4 bases, and the junction held 6 bases outside the gene matches. The CDR3 runs to 15 residues. CDR3 DNA: TGTGCCAGCAGCTTCACAGGGGGCCATACCTATGGCTACACCTTC. It translates to CASSFTGGHTYGYTF.

V usage is TRBV6-5 and J usage is TRBJ1-2; 8 bases line up with TRBD1. After removal of 3 bases from V and 8 bases from J, the junction contained 14 bases not matched to a gene. CDR3 length: 16 amino acids. In germline, CDR1 is MNHEY, CDR2 SVGAGI. The chain's CDR3 is CASSYSPGQVPGGYTF. The CDR3 nucleotides read TGTGCCAGCAGTTATTCCCCGGGACAGGTTCCGGGGGGCTACACCTTC.

This clone was counted a single time. V gene TRBV5-6 combines with J gene TRBJ2-7; no definite D call. Germline values: CDR1 SGHDT, CDR2 YYEEEE. Trimming took 4 bases from V and 0 from J, leaving 8 bases between them. The CDR3 is 13 amino acids. The CDR3 is CASSLRNSYEQYF. CDR3 bases: TGTGCCAGCAGCCTCAGAAACTCCTACGAGCAGTACTTC.

The chain joins TRBV6-1 to TRBJ1-5; D gene unclear. In germline, CDR1 is MNHNS, CDR2 SASEGT. The CDR3 loop spans 13 amino acids. Trimming took 5 bases from V and 2 from J, leaving 7 bases between them. In nucleotides, the CDR3 is TGTGCCAGCAGTTTGGTGGGCAATCAGCCCCAGCATTTT. This encodes CASSLVGNQPQHF.

This chain connects TRBV18 to TRBJ2-7, with 12 bases matching TRBD1. Germline assignment: CDR1 KGHSH and CDR2 LQKENI. CDR3 length: 16 amino acids. The trim removed 0 bases at V and 4 bases at J, leaving 4 bases unmatched. The CDR3, as DNA: TGTGCCAGCTCACCACCGGGGACAGGGGGCAGGTACGAGCAGTACTTC. Encoded protein: CASSPPGTGGRYEQYF.

The chain recombines TRBV7-8 with TRBJ2-3, with 9 bases lining up with TRBD2. This CDR3 has 16 amino acids. The germline CDR1 and CDR2 sequences are SGHVS and FQNEAQ. J was trimmed by 1 base and V by 1 base; bases with no gene match: 3. As DNA, the CDR3 is TGTGCCAGCAGCTTAGTTAGCGGGGGCCGCACAGATACGCAGTATTTT. Translating gives CASSLVSGGRTDTQYF.

The rearrangement uses TRBV15 and TRBJ2-5; 10 nucleotides agree with TRBD1. There are 15 residues in the CDR3. In germline, CDR1 is LNHNV, CDR2 YYDKDF (reference sequence). The ends lost 2 bases at V and 5 bases at J; junction bases unmatched: 5. The CDR3 reads CATSRLTGGAETQYF. The CDR3, as DNA: TGTGCCACCAGCAGACTGACAGGGGGCGCGGAGACCCAGTACTTC.

This chain uses TRBV14 with TRBJ2-5; D gene ambiguous. The CDR3 consists of 12 residues. Germline assignment: CDR1 SGHDN and CDR2 FVKESK. Trimming pared 4 bases from V and 0 bases from J, leaving 3 bases between. The CDR3 spells CASSPNQETQYF. The DNA of the CDR3 is TGTGCCAGCAGCCCCAACCAAGAGACCCAGTACTTC.

The V and J genes are TRBV27 and TRBJ1-5, with D hard to call. Trimming cost V 2 bases and J 7 bases, with 12 bases left between them. The CDR3 length is 14 residues. Looked up from germline, CDR1 is MNHEY and CDR2 is SMNVEV (reference sequence). The CDR3 is CASSLKFPLQPQHF. The DNA for the CDR3 is TGTGCCAGCAGTTTAAAATTTCCCTTACAGCCCCAGCATTTT.

The gene calls are TRBV5-4 and TRBJ2-7, with D possibly being TRBD1 (6 bases). There are 14 residues in the CDR3. Germline-derived CDR1 and CDR2 are SGHNT and YYREEE (reference sequence). V lost 0 bases and J 6 bases, leaving 13 bases between the germline ends. CDR3 loop: CASSLERRGLEQYF. The CDR3 DNA reads TGTGCCAGCAGCTTGGAACGCAGGGGCCTCGAGCAGTACTTC.

The rearrangement joins TRBV6-1 to TRBJ1-2, with D hard to call. CDR3 length equals 14 residues. Germline V lookup: CDR1 MNHNS, CDR2 SASEGT. The V end was cut by 8 bases, the J end by 3 bases, with 16 bases between. The CDR3 sequence: CASLHLQRDYGYTF. The CDR3 coding sequence is TGTGCCAGCCTCCACCTTCAGCGGGACTATGGCTACACCTTC.

The rearrangement uses TRBV29-1 and TRBJ2-5; a weak D match, TRBD2 (7 bases). The V end was cut by 6 bases, the J end by 4 bases, with 18 bases between. The CDR3 extends over 14 amino acids. CDR1 is SQVTM and CDR2 is ANQGSEA in the germline V gene. CDR3 sequence reads: CSVTWGGGGETQYF. The CDR3 DNA reads TGCAGCGTCACATGGGGGGGCGGAGGAGAGACCCAGTACTTC. Supplemented by reference TRBV29-1 and TRBJ2-5, the full variable domain reads SAVISQKPSRDICQRGTSLTIQCQVDSQVTMMFWYRQQPGQSLTLIATANQGSEATYESGFVIDKFPISRPNLTFSTLTVSNMSPEDSSIYLCSVTWGGGGETQYFGPGTRLLVL.